A single sample gave rise to the 23 T cell receptor beta chains below, sequenced in a study of shared clonotypes between healthy human individuals. The table came from immunoSEQ multiplex PCR; TCRdb's copy has only in-frame clones and leaves some out. The sample lists around 1.5 million clones; 98% were seen once. The sequenced material came from naive CD4+ T cells sorted from blood. Subset specified: CD45RA+ positively selected. The receptors come from a man aged 25 to 45 in good health.

This clone came up once. V gene TRBV5-1 combines with J gene TRBJ2-7; 7 nucleotides agree with TRBD2. The germline CDR1 and CDR2 sequences are SGHRS and YFSETQ. The CDR3 consists of 15 residues. V shed 0 bases, J shed 7 bases, and the junction held 10 bases outside the gene matches. The CDR3 loop is CASSLVAGESREQYF. The DNA of the CDR3 is TGCGCCAGCAGCTTGGTGGCGGGAGAGTCGAGGGAGCAGTACTTC.

This chain joins TRBV11-2 and TRBJ2-3; the D is unclear. CDR1 and CDR2 from the germline V gene are SGHAT and FQNNGV. The CDR3 extends over 14 amino acids. The V end was cut by 7 bases, the J end by 0 bases, with 11 bases between. The CDR3 loop is CASKDPRSTDTQYF. The CDR3 DNA sequence: TGTGCCAGCAAAGATCCCCGGAGCACAGATACGCAGTATTTT.

To note about this clone: This same CDR3 is encoded by further DNA sequences in the sample. The V and J genes are TRBV30 and TRBJ1-1, with D maybe TRBD1 (6 bases). The V end lost 5 bases, the J end lost 1 base, and 8 bases lay between the germline ends. Germline V gene data show CDR1 as GTSNPN and CDR2 as SVGIG (reference sequence). CDR3 length equals 12 residues. The CDR3 spells CAWGTPNTEAFF. CDR3 coding DNA: TGTGCCTGGGGGACACCGAACACTGAAGCTTTCTTT. Full variable domain (rest looked up from reference TRBV30 and TRBJ1-1): SQTIHQWPATLVQPVGSPLSLECTVEGTSNPNLYWYRQAAGRGLQLLFYSVGIGQISSEVPQNLSASRPQDRQFILSSKKLLLSDSGFYLCAWGTPNTEAFFGQGTRLTVV.

This rearrangement joins TRBV11-1 to TRBJ2-7; maybe TRBD1 (6 bases). This CDR3 has 16 residues. CDR1 and CDR2 from the germline V gene are SGHAT and FQDESV (reference sequence). Trimming removed 0 bases at V and 2 bases at J, with 14 bases between. The CDR3 DNA is TGTGCCAGCAGCTTAGCGGGACAATTCCCAACCTACGAGCAGTACTTC. Its protein product is CASSLAGQFPTYEQYF.

This chain connects TRBV7-2 to TRBJ1-1, with 7 bases aligning to TRBD1. J was trimmed by 6 bases and V by 6 bases; bases with no gene match: 1. This CDR3 spans 11 amino acids. CDR1 and CDR2 (germline): SGHTA, FQGNSA. CDR3 sequence: CASRTGSEAFF. In nucleotides, the CDR3 is TGTGCCAGCAGGACAGGGTCTGAAGCTTTCTTT.

This chain links TRBV28 with TRBJ2-1; D is unclear. The CDR3 length is 12 residues. Trimming cost V 3 bases and J 8 bases, with 8 bases left between them. Germline V gene sequence: CDR1 MDHEN, CDR2 SYDVKM. CDR3 region: CASSLRSDEQFF. The CDR3 DNA is TGTGCCAGCAGTTTGCGATCCGATGAGCAGTTCTTC. The whole variable domain, filled in from reference TRBV28 and TRBJ2-1, reads DVKVTQSSRYLVKRTGEKVFLECVQDMDHENMFWYRQDPGLGLRLIYFSYDVKMKEKGDIPEGYSVSREKKERFSLILESASTNQTSMYLCASSLRSDEQFFGPGTRLTVL.

This sequence joins TRBV5-1 and TRBJ2-5; the D is unclear. The J call may be mistaken, given a closer DNA end match to TRBJ2-7. From germline, CDR1 is SGHRS and CDR2 YFSETQ. This CDR3 region has 13 residues. The CDR3 DNA is TGCGCCAGCAGCTTGGTGGTTTCCTACGAGCAGTACTTC. It codes for CASSLVVSYEQYF.

This chain links TRBV5-1 with TRBJ2-7; no reliable D call. V lost 2 bases and J lost 0, with 15 bases in between. This CDR3 is built from 16 residues. The germline V gene has CDR1 SGHRS and CDR2 YFSETQ. The CDR3: CASSLGRDISSYEQYF. For the CDR3, the DNA is TGCGCCAGCAGCTTAGGTAGGGATATTAGCTCCTACGAGCAGTACTTC.

The rearrangement uses TRBV6-1 and TRBJ2-2; D call uncertain. The CDR3 covers 14 residues. The V gene lost 7 bases and the J gene lost 6 bases, with 15 bases spanning the gap. The germline V gene encodes CDR1 MNHNS and CDR2 SASEGT. The CDR3 region is CASTHKTGAGELFF. For the CDR3, the DNA is TGTGCCAGCACACACAAAACTGGTGCCGGGGAGCTGTTTTTT.

The V call is TRBV15, the J call TRBJ1-3, with 8 positions matching TRBD1. J gave up 0 bases and V 0 bases, and 7 bases lay outside the gene matches. The CDR3 sequence is 18 residues long. Per germline, CDR1 LNHNV and CDR2 YYDKDF (reference sequence). Here the CDR3 reads CATSRDRGQGGSGNTIYF. CDR3 nucleotides: TGTGCCACCAGCAGAGATCGAGGACAGGGCGGCTCTGGAAACACCATATATTTT. Looking up the rest from reference TRBV15 and TRBJ1-3 gives the full variable domain: DAMVIQNPRYQVTQFGKPVTLSCSQTLNHNVMYWYQQKSSQAPKLLFHYYDKDFNNEADTPDNFQSRRPNTSFCFLDIRSPGLGDTAMYLCATSRDRGQGGSGNTIYFGEGSWLTVV.

The chain is built from TRBV4-2 and TRBJ2-1; 7 bases align to TRBD2. J was trimmed by 7 bases and V by 1 base; bases with no gene match: 10. Germline CDR1 reads LGHNA; CDR2 reads YNFKEQ. The CDR3 has 16 amino acids. Here the CDR3 DNA reads TGTGCCAGCAGCCAAGGGTTCAGCGGGAAAGGGAATGAGCAGTTCTTC. It specifies CASSQGFSGKGNEQFF.

The chain is built from TRBV4-2 and TRBJ2-7; the match to TRBD2 covers 12 bases. Looked up from germline, CDR1 is LGHNA and CDR2 is YNFKEQ. The J segment lost 6 bases and the V segment lost 1 base, leaving 7 bases of the junction unmatched. The CDR3 totals 16 residues. CDR3 sequence reads: CASSQGLAGASPEQYF. The CDR3 DNA follows: TGTGCCAGCAGCCAAGGACTAGCGGGAGCTTCTCCCGAGCAGTACTTC.

V and J are TRBV10-3 and TRBJ2-7; no clear D gene. Trimming stripped 4 bases from V and 3 bases from J, with 7 bases between. Germline V gene lookup returns CDR1 ENHRY and CDR2 SYGVKD. This CDR3 has 12 residues. CDR3 protein: CAISGSDYEQYF. As DNA, the CDR3 is TGTGCCATCAGTGGGTCCGACTACGAGCAGTACTTC.

The chain couples TRBV27 to TRBJ1-4; 7 bases match TRBD1. V was pared by 2 bases and J by 15 bases, with 15 bases of the junction left unmatched. Looked up from germline, CDR1 is MNHEY and CDR2 is SMNVEV (reference sequence). The CDR3 length is 15 residues. The CDR3, as DNA: TGTGCCAGCAGTTTAAGGGGAGGACAGGTCTTTAGATTGTTTTTT. Protein sequence: CASSLRGGQVFRLFF.

The chain couples TRBV5-1 to TRBJ2-7, with 10 bases aligning to TRBD1. Germline V gene data show CDR1 as SGHRS and CDR2 as YFSETQ. CDR3 length equals 17 residues. The V and J ends lost 0 bases and 3 bases, in that order; junction bases with no gene match: 9. The CDR3 loop reads CASSLVGGTGVNYEQYF. The CDR3, as DNA: TGCGCCAGCAGCTTGGTTGGAGGGACAGGGGTAAACTACGAGCAGTACTTC. The complete variable domain, with remaining parts taken from reference TRBV5-1 and TRBJ2-7, reads KAGVTQTPRYLIKTRGQQVTLSCSPISGHRSVSWYQQTPGQGLQFLFEYFSETQRNKGNFPGRFSGRQFSNSRSEMNVSTLELGDSALYLCASSLVGGTGVNYEQYFGPGTRLTVT.

DNA for the CDR3: TGTGCCAGCAGCTCCGGCAGCGGGAGGGCCTGGACCGAGCAGTACTTC. Translated: CASSSGSGRAWTEQYF. The V and J genes are TRBV11-2 and TRBJ2-7; TRBD2 agrees at 10 bases. The CDR3 totals 16 residues. Germline values: CDR1 SGHAT, CDR2 FQNNGV. Trimming cost V 4 bases and J 6 bases; bases outside gene matches: 12.

V gene TRBV7-9 combines with J gene TRBJ2-5, with 9 bases matching TRBD2. V was pared by 3 bases and J by 5 bases, with 7 bases of the junction left unmatched. The germline gives CDR1 SEHNR, CDR2 FQNEAQ (reference sequence). The CDR3 extends over 15 amino acids. The CDR3 sequence is CASSFLGGRAETQYF. As DNA, the CDR3 is TGTGCCAGCAGCTTTCTGGGCGGGAGGGCGGAGACCCAGTACTTC.

The V and J genes are TRBV18 and TRBJ1-2; a weak D match, TRBD1 (5 bases). This CDR3 contains 13 residues. The germline V and J ends were trimmed by 1 base and 8 bases, with 11 bases remaining between them. Germline assignment: CDR1 KGHSH and CDR2 LQKENI. In nucleotides, the CDR3 is TGTGCCAGCTCACCACTCCAGGAGGGGGGCTACACCTTC. Amino acids: CASSPLQEGGYTF.

The chain couples TRBV6-1 to TRBJ2-7; D tentatively reads TRBD1 or TRBD2 (6 bases each). The length of the CDR3 is 15 residues. The germline gives CDR1 MNHNS, CDR2 SASEGT. V dropped 1 base and J dropped 2 bases, with 12 bases sitting between them. This chain's CDR3 is CASSEGQEGTYEQYF. In DNA form, the CDR3 reads TGTGCCAGCAGTGAAGGACAGGAGGGGACCTACGAGCAGTACTTC.

The J gene is TRBJ2-3, the V gene TRBV7-2; D gene ambiguous. V gave up 4 bases and J gave up 8 bases, with 13 bases separating them. Germline CDR1 and CDR2: SGHTA and FQGNSA. The CDR3 runs to 13 residues. CDR3 sequence reads: CASSSFTIGTQYF. In DNA, the CDR3 is TGTGCCAGCAGCTCATTTACAATCGGTACGCAGTATTTT.

The genes are TRBV28 and TRBJ2-5; 9 positions agree with TRBD1. The V and J ends lost 3 bases and 2 bases, in that order; junction bases with no gene match: 7. CDR3 size: 16 residues. Germline CDR1 reads MDHEN; CDR2 reads SYDVKM. CDR3 amino acids: CASSFLRGQGQETQYF. The DNA for the CDR3 is TGTGCCAGCAGTTTCCTTCGGGGACAGGGTCAAGAGACCCAGTACTTC.

The J gene is TRBJ1-1, the V gene TRBV18, with 7 bases identical to TRBD1. The J segment lost 10 bases and the V segment lost 6 bases, leaving 11 bases of the junction unmatched. CDR3 length: 13 amino acids. The germline V gene has CDR1 KGHSH and CDR2 LQKENI. CDR3 protein: CASSPGQGDRAFF. The CDR3 nucleotides read TGTGCCAGCTCCCCGGGGCAGGGGGACCGAGCTTTCTTT.

This sequence joins TRBV6-1 and TRBJ2-7, with 9 bases aligning to TRBD1. After removal of 6 bases from V and 3 bases from J, the junction contained 9 bases not matched to a gene. CDR1 is MNHNS and CDR2 is SASEGT in the germline V gene. CDR3 length equals 15 residues. CDR3 sequence: CASRDVGQGFYEQYF. The CDR3 DNA reads as TGTGCCAGCAGGGACGTCGGACAGGGGTTCTACGAGCAGTACTTC.